The present T cell receptor beta chain was sequenced within a study of blood T cell repertoires in COVID-19 (dated by TCRdb to the early 2020s). Regarding the study in general: Collaborator samples came from the United States, Italy and Spain and covered acute and convalescent phases of COVID-19. The prospective study material was composed of cDNA or gDNA derived from T cells, B-cell-depleted T cells, or PBMCs. The dataset comprised deeply sampled blood TCRbeta repertoires from subjects exposed to, actively infected with, or recovered from COVID-19. The repertoires were released in a freely available public database intended as a resource for research on the immune response to SARS-CoV-2. Samples were obtained from the ongoing ImmuneRACE study (first 160 participants) and from about 1,300 subjects provided by 6 global collaborators. A de-identified subject ID, COVID-19 status, age in years and sex were almost always included in the sample metadata. Where available, HLA class I and class II types were obtained from metadata supplied by the sample provider rather than from assay-based typing. Overall results and qualifications from the work: How much clinical and demographic metadata was included differed by source and by participant, and the metadata was provided uncurated.

TCRbeta CDR3 regions were amplified from genomic DNA using the immunoSEQ Assay, a bias-controlled multiplex PCR. Regarding the original processing steps: Nucleated cell counts per sample were estimated from amplification of reference gene primers within the assay. To quantify the absolute abundance of each unique TCRbeta CDR3 rearrangement, sequence reads were collapsed and filtered. For each sample, productive Simpson clonality was calculated as the square root of Simpson's diversity index over productive rearrangements. In its TCRdb copy, this immuneACCESS table keeps in-frame sequences only and misses some clones. Where compared with another copy, unresolved V genes explain less than half of these, and the others have no known cause. D and trimming come from the DNA, and the V and J calls and clone size come from that table. The sample profile shows fewer than 200,000 clones; 85% to 95% of them were found once. The ten largest clones represent 3.5% to 5% of the sample.

For this clone: Its antigen is still unknown. Per-base quality was not reported, and no clone a single base away is much larger than it.

Whole blood was collected in K2EDTA tubes by collaborating institutions according to the institutions' own protocols. For TCRbeta analysis, collaborator samples were shipped as frozen whole blood, as isolated PBMCs, or as DNA extracted from either sample type. CDR1 and CDR2 were assigned from the germline V gene as SGHTA and FQGNSA. V is clipped by 1 base and J by 2 bases, and the sequence between their germline boundaries is 12 bases long. Including the terminal cysteine and phenylalanine, the CDR3 comprises 16 residues. Only the CDR3 DNA is retained, 48 bases long and in frame from the first base.

This chain is built from TRBV7-2 and TRBJ2-1, and perhaps TRBD1 as D gene, on 5 matching bases. This clonotype was sampled from a woman between 45 and 60 years old with acute or convalescent COVID-19. Sequenced material: peripheral blood. The nucleotides are TGTGCCAGCAGCTTAGTTTCGTCAGGGCCCTACAATGAGCAGTTCTTC. Translated, it reads CASSLVSSGPYNEQFF.